This TCR beta chain comes out of a study of OX40 agonist ivuxolimab in advanced cancers. Study summary: Every patient in dose escalation had hepatocellular carcinoma, melanoma, renal cell or head and neck cancer. Partial responses occurred in Three dose-escalation patients, one with hepatocellular carcinoma and two with cutaneous melanoma.

This CDR3 comprises 16 residues. J was trimmed by 5 bases and V by 4 bases; bases with no gene match: 10. Germline CDR1 LNHDA, CDR2 SQIVND (reference sequence). On this clone itself: Antigen unknown.

Regarding the study as a whole: In the 0.1 to 3.0 mg/kg range, CD4+ and CD8+ blood T cells had expanded clonally by week 6. Normalized expansion of T-cell clones was also low for some nonresponders.

Data came from immunoSEQ multiplex PCR; TCRdb stores just in-frame clones and leaves some out. The data show about 21,000 clones, about 83% seen once. Here the sequenced sample was CD4+ or CD8+ T cells sorted from blood, taken in a trial of the OX40 agonist ivuxolimab. The genes are TRBV19 and TRBJ2-1; 8 bases agree with TRBD2. The origin of this receptor is an adult with an advanced solid tumor such as melanoma, head and neck, liver or kidney cancer. The CDR3 nucleotides are TGTGCCAGTAGTAATCGGGGGGGAGTTGGCCACAATGAGCAGTTCTTC. Amino acid sequence: CASSNRGGVGHNEQFF. The full variable domain, rest sourced from reference TRBV19 and TRBJ2-1, is DGGITQSPKYLFRKEGQNVTLSCEQNLNHDAMYWYRQDPGQGLRLIYYSQIVNDFQKGDIAEGYSVSREKKESFPLTVTSAQKNPTAFYLCASSNRGGVGHNEQFFGPGTRLTVL.